This T cell receptor beta chain was recovered during a study of Ad26.COV2.S vaccination and SARS-CoV-2 variants. Looking at the study overall: Each vaccinee took Ad26.COV2.S intramuscularly, once or twice 56 days apart. Study results and caveats: People who got the vaccine had more spike-specific TCR breadth than people who got placebo. There was reportedly substantial breadth in spike-specific CD8+ and CD4+ T cell responses after vaccination.

Described treatment: around 19 received Ad26.COV2.S at low or high dose, single or two shots; 5 received placebo; per-sample allocation not given. Collection of the samples took place on day 63 after the first injection of vaccine or placebo. SARS-CoV-2 spike from the Wuhan strain was encoded by the vaccine, an Ad26 vector. Using immunoSEQ multiplex PCR, the repertoire was profiled, and TCRdb retains in-frame clones only, with some absent. Here the sample spans 300,000 to 350,000 clones, about 86% being singletons. A remark on this clone: Its cognate antigen is unknown.

Germline-derived CDR1 and CDR2 are LGHDT and YNNKEL (reference sequence). Between the trimmed V and J ends, which lost 2 bases and 8 bases, there was a span of 9 bases. This CDR3 contains 12 residues. This sample comprised peripheral blood, obtained in a trial of Ad26.COV2.S vaccine versus placebo. The clonotype comes from a person between 18 and 60 years old who received the Ad26.COV2.S COVID-19 vaccine or a placebo. The genes are TRBV3-1 (or the pseudogene TRBV3-2) and TRBJ1-2; maybe TRBD1 (6 bases). CDR3 sequence: CASSQTGRGYTF. The CDR3 nucleotides read TGTGCCAGCAGCCAAACAGGGCGAGGCTACACCTTC.